This TCR beta chain was profiled in a study of T cell responses to AZD1222 COVID-19 vaccine. Broader study findings: Increased Spike-specific TCR breadth and depth were observed after two AZD1222 doses. Seropositive status at baseline applied to only 6 or 7 AZD1222 recipients. Clonal diversity may have been underestimated, and the donors were mostly white British, with more females than males.

Second doses were pooled across both intervals (about 4 or about 12 weeks). Generated by immunoSEQ multiplex PCR, the TCRdb table keeps only in-frame clones and is missing some. The sample consists of 150,000 to 180,000 clones, 80% to 90% of them appearing once. In the case of this clone: What it binds is unknown.

The CDR3 length is 16 residues. Germline V lookup: CDR1 MDHEN, CDR2 SYDVKM. V was pared by 6 bases and J by 6 bases, with 21 bases between. The J gene is TRBJ1-5, the V gene TRBV28; a weak D match, TRBD1 (5 bases). This clonotype was obtained from an adult who received the AZD1222 COVID-19 vaccine. Sequenced here: peripheral blood, sampled 28 days after the second AZD1222 dose. CDR3 sequence (DNA): TGTGCCAGCAGCTCCCGGACATTCGGGAAACCTCAGCCCCAGCATTTT. Translated: CASSSRTFGKPQPQHF.